The 13 T cell receptor beta chains presented below share a single source sample, sequenced in a study of T cell responses to AZD1222 COVID-19 vaccine. Using immunoSEQ multiplex PCR, the repertoire was profiled, and TCRdb retains in-frame clones only, with some absent. The sample lists approximately 120,000 clones; about nine tenths were seen once. The source material was peripheral blood, sampled on day 0 of AZD1222 vaccination. The receptor source for this set is an adult in good health.

The CDR3 bases are TGCAGCGTTGAGTTGGGAGGGTTGGAGACCCAGTACTTC. Its translation is CSVELGGLETQYF. This chain connects TRBV29-1 to TRBJ2-5, with 7 bases lining up with TRBD2. Germline V gene data show CDR1 as SQVTM and CDR2 as ANQGSEA. V was clipped by 3 bases and J by 5 bases; unmatched bases: 6. The CDR3 spans 13 residues.

This chain joins TRBV6-5 and TRBJ2-2; D not resolved. The CDR3 length is 13 residues. V was cut by 11 bases and J by 4 bases, with 14 bases left in between. The germline gives CDR1 MNHEY, CDR2 SVGAGI. For the CDR3, the DNA is TGTGCCGCTTGGAGCCTGGTCACCGGGGAGCTGTTTTTT. Protein sequence: CAAWSLVTGELFF.

The gene calls are TRBV29-1 and TRBJ1-3; 8 bases agree with TRBD1. CDR3 length: 15 amino acids. Germline V gives CDR1 SQVTM, CDR2 ANQGSEA. Trimming removed 6 bases from V and 0 bases from J; junction bases left unmatched: 7. The CDR3 DNA sequence: TGCAGCGTCACTGGGACAGGCCGCTCTGGAAACACCATATATTTT. It is translated as CSVTGTGRSGNTIYF.

The CDR3 bases are TGTGCCAGCAATTCGTGGGACAGCCAAAATGAAAAACTGTTTTTT. Translating it yields CASNSWDSQNEKLFF. The genes are TRBV7-9 and TRBJ1-4; 7 bases are a match to TRBD1. The trim removed 7 bases at V and 5 bases at J, leaving 10 bases unmatched. The germline V gene encodes CDR1 SEHNR and CDR2 FQNEAQ (reference sequence). The CDR3 has 15 amino acids.

The rearrangement joins TRBV20-1 to TRBJ1-1; no definite D call. The CDR3 sequence is 11 residues long. Deletions cut 4 bases from V and 11 bases from J, with 14 bases between. Germline V CDR1 and CDR2: DFQATT, SNEGSKA (reference sequence). The CDR3 DNA follows: TGCAGTGCTAACCTCAACCTGGGGGCTTTCTTT. It is translated as CSANLNLGAFF.

The chain has TRBV4-1 and TRBJ2-1, with 9 bases fitting TRBD2. This CDR3 comprises 18 residues. Looked up from germline, CDR1 is MGHRA and CDR2 is YSYEKL. V lost 3 bases, J lost 7 bases, and 16 bases stayed unmatched. CDR3 sequence reads: CASSHDTRLAERWNEQFF. Here the CDR3 DNA reads TGCGCCAGCAGCCATGATACTAGACTAGCGGAACGTTGGAATGAGCAGTTCTTC.

In this sample, this clone turned up once. Germline and junction disagree at one end, which may indicate a read error. The rearrangement links TRBV12-3 or TRBV12-4 to TRBJ2-1; the D is unclear. The CDR3 runs to 12 residues. The CDR3 here is CASSLADKEQFF. The DNA for the CDR3 is TGTGCCAGCAGTTTAGCAGACAAGGAGCAGTTCTTC.

This clone turned up a few times. The rearrangement links TRBV27 to TRBJ2-3; TRBD1 or TRBD2 may be the D gene (5 bases each). Germline CDR1 MNHEY, CDR2 SMNVEV (reference sequence). V was trimmed by 5 bases and J by 1 base, leaving 10 bases between them. The CDR3 runs 14 residues. This chain's CDR3 is CASSLRDGTDTQYF. The CDR3 DNA follows: TGTGCCAGCAGTCTACGGGACGGCACAGATACGCAGTATTTT.

The gene calls are TRBV18 and TRBJ1-2; 10 bases are shared with TRBD1. The CDR3 consists of 15 residues. V shed 6 bases, J shed 1 base, and the junction held 5 bases outside the gene matches. Germline V CDR1 and CDR2: KGHSH, LQKENI. The CDR3 is CASSGQGVGNYGYTF. The DNA for the CDR3 is TGTGCCAGCTCCGGACAGGGGGTTGGTAACTATGGCTACACCTTC. Full variable domain (rest looked up from reference TRBV18 and TRBJ1-2): NAGVMQNPRHLVRRRGQEARLRCSPMKGHSHVYWYRQLPEEGLKFMVYLQKENIIDESGMPKERFSAEFPKEGPSILRIQQVVRGDSAAYFCASSGQGVGNYGYTFGSGTRLTVV.

The genes are TRBV20-1 and TRBJ2-7; no reliable D call. The germline V gene encodes CDR1 DFQATT and CDR2 SNEGSKA (reference sequence). The CDR3 loop spans 11 amino acids. V lost 6 bases to trimming and J lost 6 bases, with 12 bases between them. This CDR3 is CSASLGSEQYF. The CDR3 bases are TGCAGTGCCAGTTTAGGTTCCGAGCAGTACTTC.

The chain links TRBV3-1 (or the pseudogene TRBV3-2) to TRBJ2-2; a weak D match, TRBD1 (6 bases). V was trimmed by 2 bases and J by 7 bases, leaving 17 bases between them. The CDR3 runs to 16 residues. Germline loops: CDR1 LGHDT, CDR2 YNNKEL (reference sequence). CDR3 DNA sequence: TGTGCCAGCAGCCAAAGGGGGAGAACCACGGGCGGGGAGCTGTTTTTT. This encodes CASSQRGRTTGGELFF.

The rearrangement joins TRBV6-1 to TRBJ1-6; maybe TRBD1 (5 bases). The germline gives CDR1 MNHNS, CDR2 SASEGT. With 1 base removed from V and 6 bases from J, the gap between germline ends came to 10 bases. CDR3 length: 15 residues. CDR3 bases: TGTGCCAGCAGTGAAGGAGGGGTTTTTAATTCACCCCTCCACTTT. Its translation is CASSEGGVFNSPLHF.

The CDR3 spells CASRPGQGYEQYF. The CDR3 nucleotides read TGTGCCAGCAGACCGGGACAGGGTTACGAGCAGTACTTC. The chain couples TRBV12-3 or TRBV12-4 to TRBJ2-7, with 9 bases lining up with TRBD1. The CDR3 runs to 13 residues. V lost 6 bases to trimming and J lost 4 bases; unmatched junction nucleotides: 4.